Listed here are 32 T cell receptor beta chains from one sample, sequenced in a study of cytomegalovirus exposure and HLA in healthy donors. PCR primers comprised 60 Vbeta and 13 Jbeta primers. Using immunoSEQ multiplex PCR, the repertoire was profiled, and TCRdb retains in-frame clones only, with some absent. The table shows about 92,000 clones, with over 75% occurring only once. The sequenced sample was PBMCs. The receptors here all came from a girl aged 2-10 years in good health and CMV-seropositive.

This chain uses TRBV6-5 with TRBJ1-1; no firm D call. CDR1 and CDR2 (germline): MNHEY, SVGAGI. This CDR3 is built from 11 residues. Trimming took off 2 bases at V and 7 bases at J, with 5 bases between the two ends. CDR3 sequence reads: CASSYAGEAFF. Here the CDR3 DNA reads TGTGCCAGCAGTTACGCGGGTGAAGCTTTCTTT.

V gene TRBV30 combines with J gene TRBJ1-1; D gene uncertain. The CDR3 runs to 15 residues. Germline CDR1 and CDR2: GTSNPN and SVGIG (reference sequence). V was shortened by 3 bases and J by 0 bases, with 14 bases between the two germline ends. CDR3 amino acids: CAWRTETAVNTEAFF. CDR3 nucleotides: TGTGCCTGGAGGACTGAAACGGCAGTGAACACTGAAGCTTTCTTT. Full variable domain (outside the CDR3, taken from reference TRBV30 and TRBJ1-1): SQTIHQWPATLVQPVGSPLSLECTVEGTSNPNLYWYRQAAGRGLQLLFYSVGIGQISSEVPQNLSASRPQDRQFILSSKKLLLSDSGFYLCAWRTETAVNTEAFFGQGTRLTVV.

V and J are TRBV2 and TRBJ1-2, with 8 bases aligning to TRBD1. The CDR3 loop spans 14 amino acids. The junction had 6 bases not matched to a gene; V was cut back by 5 bases and J by 4 bases. Germline V gives CDR1 SNHLY, CDR2 FYNNEI. For the CDR3, the DNA is TGTGCCAGCAGTCTCGGACAGGGTCGCTATGGCTACACCTTC. It codes for CASSLGQGRYGYTF.

The chain carries TRBV28 and TRBJ2-7; 9 nucleotides agree with TRBD1. CDR1 and CDR2 from the germline V gene are MDHEN and SYDVKM. V shed 6 bases, J shed 5 bases, and the junction held 11 bases outside the gene matches. The CDR3 is 15 residues long. The DNA of the CDR3 is TGTGCCAGCAGACCAAACCCCACAGGGGGCCACGAGCAGTACTTC. Protein: CASRPNPTGGHEQYF.

A remark on this clone: The germline gene is not matched at one end of the junction; a read error may be the cause. This chain connects TRBV7-9 to TRBJ2-3; 12 bases map to TRBD2. The CDR3 consists of 16 residues. The germline CDR1 and CDR2 sequences are SEHNR and FQNEAQ (reference sequence). Written as DNA, the CDR3 is TGTTCCAGCAGCTTGACTAGCGGGAGACCCACAGATACGCAGTATTTT. It translates to CSSSLTSGRPTDTQYF.

The chain links TRBV7-2 to TRBJ2-7; 9 bases line up with TRBD1. Germline V lookup: CDR1 SGHTA, CDR2 FQGNSA. The length of the CDR3 is 15 residues. Trimming removed 4 bases from V and 1 base from J; junction bases left unmatched: 5. CDR3 sequence: CASSSLGTGSYEQYF. The CDR3 DNA sequence: TGTGCCAGCAGCTCTCTCGGGACAGGGTCCTACGAGCAGTACTTC.

This rearrangement joins TRBV10-3 to TRBJ2-1; 11 positions agree with TRBD2. Germline loops: CDR1 ENHRY, CDR2 SYGVKD. The CDR3 has 13 residues. The trim removed 4 bases at V and 7 bases at J, leaving 0 bases unmatched. CDR3 sequence reads: CAISGLAGNEQFF. The CDR3 region has the DNA TGTGCCATCAGTGGACTAGCGGGAAATGAGCAGTTCTTC.

The genes are TRBV9 and TRBJ1-1, with a weak D call TRBD1 (6 bases). V dropped 3 bases and J dropped 3 bases, with 21 bases sitting between them. CDR1 is SGDLS and CDR2 is YYNGEE in the germline V gene. The CDR3 has 17 amino acids. CDR3 coding DNA: TGTGCCAGCAGCGGCGGACCACATACAGGGAGAGACACTGAAGCTTTCTTT. It is translated as CASSGGPHTGRDTEAFF.

This chain links TRBV28 with TRBJ2-7; 9 nucleotides agree with TRBD2. J lost 0 bases, V lost 2 bases, and 5 bases had no gene match. The CDR3 extends over 16 amino acids. Germline values: CDR1 MDHEN, CDR2 SYDVKM. The CDR3 reads CASSLPLAGPSYEQYF. Here the CDR3 DNA reads TGTGCCAGCAGTTTACCCCTAGCGGGACCCTCCTACGAGCAGTACTTC.

This chain uses TRBV5-4 with TRBJ2-1; 9 bases match TRBD2. The germline CDR1 and CDR2 sequences are SGHNT and YYREEE (reference sequence). Germline trimming cut 5 bases from V and 6 bases from J; bases unmatched to any gene: 12. The CDR3 extends over 16 amino acids. CDR3 in amino acids: CASSRAGTSSLNEQFF. The DNA of the CDR3 is TGTGCCAGCAGTCGAGCCGGGACTAGCTCCCTCAATGAGCAGTTCTTC.

The V call is TRBV7-9, the J call TRBJ2-5, with no clear D. CDR1 is SEHNR and CDR2 is FQNEAQ in the germline V gene (reference sequence). CDR3 length equals 15 residues. The V gene lost 2 bases and the J gene lost 0 bases, with 10 bases spanning the gap. DNA for the CDR3: TGTGCCAGCAGCTTATTCGCCAGGTACCAAGAGACCCAGTACTTC. Translating it yields CASSLFARYQETQYF.

V usage is TRBV16 and J usage is TRBJ1-5; 8 nucleotides align to TRBD1. The germline V gene has CDR1 KGHSY and CDR2 FQNENV. V lost 3 bases and J lost 3; bases outside the gene matches: 1. The CDR3 is made up of 14 amino acids. The CDR3 sequence: CASSQGQVNQPQHF. The CDR3 region has the DNA TGTGCCAGCAGCCAGGGACAGGTCAATCAGCCCCAGCATTTT.

The chain couples TRBV16 to TRBJ2-7; 8 bases map to TRBD1. Germline V CDR1 and CDR2: KGHSY, FQNENV. V lost 4 bases to trimming and J lost 3 bases; unmatched junction nucleotides: 5. This CDR3 has 14 amino acids. The CDR3 coding sequence is TGTGCCAGCAGCCCACGGACAGGGTTCTACGAGCAGTACTTC. Protein product: CASSPRTGFYEQYF.

The chain recombines TRBV4-3 with TRBJ2-7; 9 nucleotides line up with TRBD2. From germline, CDR1 is LGHNA and CDR2 YSLEER. There are 18 residues in the CDR3. After removal of 0 bases from V and 6 bases from J, the junction contained 15 bases not matched to a gene. CDR3 protein: CASSQDSTGGGRAVEQYF. The CDR3 DNA reads as TGCGCCAGCAGCCAAGATAGTACTGGTGGCGGGAGGGCGGTCGAGCAGTACTTC.

Worth noting for this clone: The germline gene is not matched at one end of the junction; a read error may be the cause. The CDR3 DNA reads TGTGCCAGCAGCCCTGTTGAGGGAGGGGACTTC. The encoded protein is CASSPVEGGDF. The chain carries TRBV7-2 and TRBJ2-4; 7 bases are a match to TRBD2. Germline V CDR1 and CDR2: SGHTA, FQGNSA. The CDR3 is 11 residues long.

The rearrangement uses TRBV29-1 and TRBJ2-4, with no clear D. The CDR3 totals 11 residues. Trimming removed 7 bases at V and 8 bases at J, with 12 bases between. Per germline, CDR1 SQVTM and CDR2 ANQGSEA. The CDR3 loop is CSALGYDIQYF. The CDR3 nucleotides read TGCAGCGCTCTCGGGTATGACATTCAGTACTTC.

V is TRBV20-1 and J is TRBJ2-1; D unresolved. The germline CDR1 and CDR2 sequences are DFQATT and SNEGSKA (reference sequence). This CDR3 is 11 amino acids long. Trimming removed 7 bases at V and 2 bases at J, with 6 bases between. CDR3 residues: CSGAAYNEQFF. Written as DNA, the CDR3 is TGCAGTGGGGCCGCCTACAATGAGCAGTTCTTC.

The chain recombines TRBV28 with TRBJ1-1, with a tentative D call TRBD1 (5 bases). The ends were cut back, 2 bases at V and 1 base at J, with 8 bases in the middle. The CDR3 is made up of 14 amino acids. Per the germline V gene, CDR1 is MDHEN and CDR2 is SYDVKM. CDR3 residues: CASSLQGWNTEAFF. The CDR3 coding sequence is TGTGCCAGCAGTTTACAGGGTTGGAACACTGAAGCTTTCTTT.

The chain combines TRBV19 with TRBJ2-7; 7 bases are a match to TRBD1. J was trimmed by 0 bases and V by 5 bases; bases with no gene match: 7. The CDR3 runs 15 residues. Per germline, CDR1 LNHDA and CDR2 SQIVND (reference sequence). The CDR3 DNA reads TGTGCCAGTAGTCAAACCGGGACAGCCTCCTACGAGCAGTACTTC. Its translation is CASSQTGTASYEQYF.

This clone came up once. The chain employs TRBV18 and TRBJ2-5; D remains unclear. Trimming left V 1 base short and J 4 bases short, with 10 bases between. Germline V gene sequence: CDR1 KGHSH, CDR2 LQKENI. The CDR3 covers 14 residues. CDR3 loop: CASSPLELRETQYF. Written as DNA, the CDR3 is TGTGCCAGCTCACCACTGGAACTACGAGAGACCCAGTACTTC. Complete variable domain (other parts from reference TRBV18 and TRBJ2-5): NAGVMQNPRHLVRRRGQEARLRCSPMKGHSHVYWYRQLPEEGLKFMVYLQKENIIDESGMPKERFSAEFPKEGPSILRIQQVVRGDSAAYFCASSPLELRETQYFGPGTRLLVL.

This rearrangement joins TRBV28 to TRBJ2-5, with a weak D call TRBD1 (5 bases). The CDR3 is 14 residues long. V lost 3 bases, J lost 5 bases, and 13 bases lay in between. In germline, CDR1 is MDHEN, CDR2 SYDVKM. The CDR3 protein is CASSLGRTTETQYF. For the CDR3, the DNA is TGTGCCAGCAGTTTGGGGCGTACCACGGAGACCCAGTACTTC.

The J gene is TRBJ1-1, the V gene TRBV25-1; 7 bases map to TRBD1. Germline V gene data show CDR1 as MGHDK and CDR2 as SYGVNS. V shed 7 bases and J 1 base; nucleotides not matched to a gene: 3. The CDR3 sequence is 13 residues long. The CDR3 spells CASTGQTNTEAFF. Here the CDR3 DNA reads TGTGCCAGCACGGGACAGACGAACACTGAAGCTTTCTTT.

V usage is TRBV7-9 and J usage is TRBJ2-2; TRBD1 aligns across 7 bases. V lost 3 bases, J lost 3 bases, and 4 bases stayed unmatched. The CDR3 length is 15 residues. Germline V CDR1 and CDR2: SEHNR, FQNEAQ (reference sequence). The CDR3 sequence: CASSFYQGDTGELFF. In DNA, the CDR3 is TGTGCCAGCAGCTTTTACCAGGGGGACACCGGGGAGCTGTTTTTT.

The V gene is TRBV30, the J gene TRBJ1-4; 8 bases map to TRBD1. Germline assignment: CDR1 GTSNPN and CDR2 SVGIG (reference sequence). After removal of 5 bases from V and 8 bases from J, the junction contained 1 base not matched to a gene. The CDR3 covers 11 residues. The CDR3 DNA reads TGTGCCTGGGGACAGGGCGAAAAACTGTTTTTT. It codes for CAWGQGEKLFF.

The chain carries TRBV28 and TRBJ1-4; D gene unclear. This CDR3 has 14 residues. The germline gives CDR1 MDHEN, CDR2 SYDVKM. The V gene lost 7 bases and the J gene lost 12 bases, with 21 bases spanning the gap. The CDR3 region is CASTLNRPELQLFF. CDR3 DNA: TGTGCCAGCACTCTCAATCGCCCCGAACTCCAACTGTTTTTT.

The chain carries TRBV7-8 and TRBJ2-3, with unresolved D. The CDR3 totals 13 residues. V dropped 1 base and J dropped 6 bases, with 8 bases sitting between them. CDR1 SGHVS and CDR2 FQNEAQ come from the germline V gene. CDR3: CASSLDLRDTQYF. The CDR3 DNA reads as TGTGCCAGCAGCTTAGACCTCCGGGATACGCAGTATTTT. The whole variable domain, remainder taken from reference TRBV7-8 and TRBJ2-3, is GAGVSQSPRYKVAKRGQDVALRCDPISGHVSLFWYQQALGQGPEFLTYFQNEAQLDKSGLPSDRFFAERPEGSVSTLKIQRTQQEDSAVYLCASSLDLRDTQYFGPGTRLTVL.

The chain uses TRBV15 and TRBJ2-7; 9 bases agree with TRBD1. CDR1 is LNHNV, CDR2 YYDKDF, per germline (reference sequence). V dropped 1 base and J dropped 5; count of bases not matched to a gene: 6. CDR3 length: 15 amino acids. The CDR3 spells CATSRALDRGHEQYF. The CDR3 DNA is TGTGCCACCAGCAGAGCATTGGACAGGGGACACGAGCAGTACTTC.

The chain employs TRBV6-1 and TRBJ2-7, with 10 bases fitting TRBD1. Germline CDR1 and CDR2: MNHNS and SASEGT. Losses at the gene ends were 4 bases for V and 6 bases for J; bases not matched to a gene: 12. This CDR3 is 16 amino acids long. The CDR3 DNA reads as TGTGCCAGCAGTGTTTCCAGGGGGACAGGGGCCCGCGAGCAGTACTTC. This gives the protein CASSVSRGTGAREQYF.

The V and J genes are TRBV2 and TRBJ2-7; a possible D gene is TRBD2 (5 bases). This CDR3 contains 16 residues. V was trimmed by 2 bases and J by 4 bases, leaving 18 bases between them. CDR1 and CDR2 from the germline V gene are SNHLY and FYNNEI. The CDR3 coding sequence is TGTGCCAGCAGTGAAATTATCGGGGTACATCCGTACGAGCAGTACTTC. Protein sequence: CASSEIIGVHPYEQYF.

The chain carries TRBV29-1 and TRBJ2-5, with 8 bases fitting TRBD1. The DNA end is a closer match to TRBJ2-7, so the J assignment may be wrong. CDR3 length equals 14 residues. Germline V gene sequence: CDR1 SQVTM, CDR2 ANQGSEA. CDR3 in DNA: TGCAGCGTTGAAATTTCAGGACAGGGTTACGAGCAGTACTTC. Translated, it gives CSVEISGQGYEQYF.

This clone has only one observation. The chain joins TRBV27 to TRBJ1-4; 10 nucleotides line up with TRBD1. Germline CDR1 MNHEY, CDR2 SMNVEV (reference sequence). V lost 6 bases, J lost 8 bases, and 12 bases stayed unmatched. This CDR3 has 16 residues. The CDR3 DNA follows: TGTGCCAGCAGCTATTCCCGGACAGGGGGGTGGGAAAAACTGTTTTTT. Protein product: CASSYSRTGGWEKLFF.

This clone has a handful of counts. The chain combines TRBV30 with TRBJ1-2, with 7 bases aligning to TRBD1. The CDR3 sequence is 15 residues long. Per the germline V gene, CDR1 is GTSNPN and CDR2 is SVGIG (reference sequence). V lost 4 bases, J lost 4 bases, and 12 bases stayed unmatched. Here the CDR3 DNA reads TGTGCCTGGATCCACCGAGGGGGCTCCATCTATGGCTACACCTTC. This translates into CAWIHRGGSIYGYTF.